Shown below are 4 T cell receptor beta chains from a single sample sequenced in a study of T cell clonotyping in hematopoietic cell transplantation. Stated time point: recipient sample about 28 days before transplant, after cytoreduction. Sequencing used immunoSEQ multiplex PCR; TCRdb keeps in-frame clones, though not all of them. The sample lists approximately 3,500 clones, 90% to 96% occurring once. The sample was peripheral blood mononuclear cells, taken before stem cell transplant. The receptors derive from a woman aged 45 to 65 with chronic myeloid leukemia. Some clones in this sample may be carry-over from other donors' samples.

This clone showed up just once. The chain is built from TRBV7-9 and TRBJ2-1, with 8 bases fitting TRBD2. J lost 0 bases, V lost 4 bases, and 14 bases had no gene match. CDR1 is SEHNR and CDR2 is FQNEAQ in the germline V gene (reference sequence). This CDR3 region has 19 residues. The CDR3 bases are TGTGCCAGCAGCTCCAGACTGGGGCGGGAGGACTTCTCCTACAATGAGCAGTTCTTC. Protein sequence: CASSSRLGREDFSYNEQFF.

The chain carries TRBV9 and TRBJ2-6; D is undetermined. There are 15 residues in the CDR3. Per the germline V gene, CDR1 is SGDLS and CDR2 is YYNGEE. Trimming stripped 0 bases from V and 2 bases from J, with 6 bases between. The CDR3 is CASSVESPGANVLTF. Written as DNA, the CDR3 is TGTGCCAGCAGCGTAGAGTCCCCTGGGGCCAACGTCCTGACTTTC. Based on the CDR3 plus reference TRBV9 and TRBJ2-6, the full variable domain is DSGVTQTPKHLITATGQRVTLRCSPRSGDLSVYWYQQSLDQGLQFLIQYYNGEERAKGNILERFSAQQFPDLHSELNLSSLELGDSALYFCASSVESPGANVLTFGAGSRLTVL.

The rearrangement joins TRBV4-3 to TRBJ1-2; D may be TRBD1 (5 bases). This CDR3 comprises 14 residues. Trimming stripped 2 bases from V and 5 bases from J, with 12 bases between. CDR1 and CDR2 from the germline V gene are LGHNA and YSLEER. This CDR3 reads CASSQNKGTYGYTF. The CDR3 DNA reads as TGCGCCAGCAGCCAAAATAAAGGGACGTATGGCTACACCTTC.

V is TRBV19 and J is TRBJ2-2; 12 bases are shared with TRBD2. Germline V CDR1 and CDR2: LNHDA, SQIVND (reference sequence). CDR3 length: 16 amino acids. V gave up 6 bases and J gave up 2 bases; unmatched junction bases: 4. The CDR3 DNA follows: TGTGCCAGTAGGACTAGCGGGAGCCTAAACACCGGGGAGCTGTTTTTT. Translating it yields CASRTSGSLNTGELFF.